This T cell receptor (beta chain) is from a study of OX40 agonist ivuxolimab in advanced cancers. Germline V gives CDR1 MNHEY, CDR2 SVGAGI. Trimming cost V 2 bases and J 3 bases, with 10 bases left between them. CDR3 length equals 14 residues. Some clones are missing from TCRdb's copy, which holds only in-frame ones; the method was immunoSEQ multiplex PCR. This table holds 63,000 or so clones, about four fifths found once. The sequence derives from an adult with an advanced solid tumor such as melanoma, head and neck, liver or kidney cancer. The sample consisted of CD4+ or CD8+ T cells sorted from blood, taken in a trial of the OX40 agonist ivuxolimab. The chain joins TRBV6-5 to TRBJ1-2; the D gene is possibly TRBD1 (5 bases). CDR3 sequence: CASSYGQGDYGYTF. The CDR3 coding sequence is TGTGCCAGCAGTTACGGGCAGGGCGACTATGGCTACACCTTC.